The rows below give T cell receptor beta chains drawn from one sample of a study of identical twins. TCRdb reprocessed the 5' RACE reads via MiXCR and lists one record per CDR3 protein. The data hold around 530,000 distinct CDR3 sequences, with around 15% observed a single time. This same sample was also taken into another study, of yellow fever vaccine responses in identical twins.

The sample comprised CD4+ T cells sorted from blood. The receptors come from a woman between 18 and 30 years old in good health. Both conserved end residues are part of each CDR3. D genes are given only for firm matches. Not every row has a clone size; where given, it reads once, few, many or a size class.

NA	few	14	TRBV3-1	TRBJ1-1	CASSQEQQNTEAFF	TGTGCCAGCAGCCAAGAACAGCAGAACACTGAAGCTTTCTTT
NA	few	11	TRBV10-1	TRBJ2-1	CASSEGDEQFF	TGCGCCAGCAGTGAGGGGGATGAGCAGTTCTTC
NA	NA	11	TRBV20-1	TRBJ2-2	CSAKTTGELFF	TGCAGTGCCAAGACCACTGGGGAGCTGTTTTTT
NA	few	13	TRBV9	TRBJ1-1	CASSTSQNTEAFF	TGTGCCAGCAGCACAAGCCAGAACACTGAAGCTTTCTTT
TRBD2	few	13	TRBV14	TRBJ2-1	CASSELAGGEQFF	TGTGCCAGCAGTGAACTAGCGGGAGGGGAGCAGTTCTTC
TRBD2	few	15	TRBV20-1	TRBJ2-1	CSARALGLAVNEQFF	TGCAGTGCTAGAGCCCTGGGACTAGCGGTTAATGAGCAGTTCTTC
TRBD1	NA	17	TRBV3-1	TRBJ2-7	CASSQEGTGYLSYEQYF	TGTGCCAGCAGCCAAGAGGGGACAGGTTACTTGTCCTACGAGCAGTACTTC
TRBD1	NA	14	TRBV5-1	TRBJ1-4	CASSQGTENEKLFF	TGCGCCAGCAGCCAAGGGACAGAGAATGAAAAACTGTTTTTT
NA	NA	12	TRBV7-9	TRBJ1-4	CASSLEARKLFF	TGTGCCAGCAGCTTAGAAGCCCGAAAACTGTTTTTT
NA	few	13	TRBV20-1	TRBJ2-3	CSAPLFSTDTQYF	TGCAGTGCGCCCCTTTTTAGCACAGATACGCAGTATTTT
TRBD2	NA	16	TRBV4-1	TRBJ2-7	CASSQPTSGRTYEQYF	TGCGCCAGCAGCCAACCGACTAGCGGGAGAACCTACGAGCAGTACTTC
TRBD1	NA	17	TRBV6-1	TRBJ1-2	CASRPAGGLPMDGGYTF	TGTGCCAGCAGGCCGGCAGGGGGCTTACCTATGGATGGAGGCTACACCTTC
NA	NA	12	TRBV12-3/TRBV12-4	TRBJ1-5	CASRRPDQPQHF	TGTGCCAGCAGGCGGCCCGATCAGCCCCAGCATTTT
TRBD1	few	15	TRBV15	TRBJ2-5	CATSRPSTGEESQYF	TGTGCCACCAGCAGACCAAGTACAGGGGAAGAGAGCCAGTACTTC
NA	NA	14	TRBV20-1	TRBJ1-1	CSAPESGRNTEAFF	TGCAGTGCCCCCGAATCGGGGCGGAACACTGAAGCTTTCTTT
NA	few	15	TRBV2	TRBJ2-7	CASSVSVIRSYEQYF	TGTGCCAGCAGTGTTTCCGTAATCCGATCCTACGAGCAGTACTTC
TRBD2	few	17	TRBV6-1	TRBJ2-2	CASSPLGAGVSTGELFF	TGTGCCAGCAGCCCTCTAGGAGCGGGAGTTTCCACCGGGGAGCTGTTTTTT
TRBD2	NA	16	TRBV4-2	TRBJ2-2	CASSQALGLNTGELFF	TGTGCCAGCAGCCAAGCCTTGGGACTAAACACCGGGGAGCTGTTTTTT
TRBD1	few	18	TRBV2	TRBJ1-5	CASSVLGTGQRSNQPQHF	TGTGCCAGCAGTGTTTTAGGGACAGGTCAGAGGAGCAATCAGCCCCAGCATTTT
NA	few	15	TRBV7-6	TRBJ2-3	CASSLGGARPDTQYF	TGTGCCAGCAGCTTAGGGGGCGCTAGGCCAGATACGCAGTATTTT